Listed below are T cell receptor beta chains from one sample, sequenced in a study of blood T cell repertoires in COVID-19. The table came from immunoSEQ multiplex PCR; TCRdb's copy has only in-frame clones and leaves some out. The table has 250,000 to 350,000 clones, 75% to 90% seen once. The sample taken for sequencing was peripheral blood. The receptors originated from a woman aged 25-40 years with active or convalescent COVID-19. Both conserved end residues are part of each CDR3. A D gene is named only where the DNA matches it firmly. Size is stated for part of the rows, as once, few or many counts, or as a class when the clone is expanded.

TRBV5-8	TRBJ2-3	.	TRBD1	TGTGCCAGCAGCCCCCCATGGGACAGGGTAACAGATACGCAGTATTTT	CASSPPWDRVTDTQYF
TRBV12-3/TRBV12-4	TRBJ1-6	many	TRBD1	TGTGCCAGCAGGCAGGGGGCTGGATCACCCCTCCACTTT	CASRQGAGSPLHF
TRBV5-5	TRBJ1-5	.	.	TGTGCCAGCAGCTTTGCAGAGGGCAATCAGCCCCAGCATTTT	CASSFAEGNQPQHF
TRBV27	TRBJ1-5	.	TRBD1	TGTGCCAGCAGTCACCGGGACAGGGGACGGCCCCAGCATTTT	CASSHRDRGRPQHF
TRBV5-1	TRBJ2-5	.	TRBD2	TGCGCCAGCAGCGCACTCCCCCAGCGGGGGGGCCTTAAGGAGACCCAGTACTTC	CASSALPQRGGLKETQYF
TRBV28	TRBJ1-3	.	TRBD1	TGTGCCAGCCGAACAGGGGGGCCTGGAAACACCATATATTTT	CASRTGGPGNTIYF
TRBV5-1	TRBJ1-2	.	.	TGCGCCAGCAGCGTACAGACAGGCGCCTCTAACTATGGCTACACCTTC	CASSVQTGASNYGYTF
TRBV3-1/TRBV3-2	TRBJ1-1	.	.	TGTGCCAGCAGGCTATTGGGGGGTTCAGGTGAAGCTTTCTTT	CASRLLGGSGEAFF
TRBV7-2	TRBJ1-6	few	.	TGTGCCAGCAGCTTACAGGATGGTTCACCCCTCCACTTT	CASSLQDGSPLHF
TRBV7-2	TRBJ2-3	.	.	TGTGCCAGCAGTTTGAGGGACACAGATACGCAGTATTTT	CASSLRDTDTQYF
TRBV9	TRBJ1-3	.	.	TGTGCCAGCAGCGTAGCAATGGGGGGATCGGTTGGAAACACCATATATTTT	CASSVAMGGSVGNTIYF
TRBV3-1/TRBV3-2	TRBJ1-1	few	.	TGTGCCAGCAGCCACGGGGGGCCCACTGAAGCTTTCTTT	CASSHGGPTEAFF
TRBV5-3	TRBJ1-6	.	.	TGTGCCAGAACCTTGTACAGACACTCCTATAATTCACCCCTCCACTTT	CARTLYRHSYNSPLHF
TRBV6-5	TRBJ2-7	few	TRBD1	TGTGCCAGCAAGACAGGGGCAGGACTTCCCCCCGAGCAGTACTTC	CASKTGAGLPPEQYF
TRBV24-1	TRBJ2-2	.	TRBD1	TGTGCCACCACGGACCCGACAGGGGGCACCGGGGAGCTGTTTTTT	CATTDPTGGTGELFF
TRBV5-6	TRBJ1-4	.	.	TGTGCCAGCAGCACCTACCCTGAAAAACTGTTTTTT	CASSTYPEKLFF
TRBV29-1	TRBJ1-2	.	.	TGCAGCGTTGAAGACCCGGGTACCTATGGCTACACCTTC	CSVEDPGTYGYTF
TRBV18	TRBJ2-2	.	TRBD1	TGTGCCAGCTCACCGGGACAGGGGATCGGGGAGCTGTTTTTT	CASSPGQGIGELFF
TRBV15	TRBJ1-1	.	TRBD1	TGTGCCACCCGCGGGAGGAGGGGGCCGACTGAAGCTTTCTTT	CATRGRRGPTEAFF
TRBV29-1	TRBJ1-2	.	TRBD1	TGCAGCGCAAATGGGGGAACAGGGGTCTATGGCTACACCTTC	CSANGGTGVYGYTF
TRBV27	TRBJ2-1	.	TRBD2	TGTGCCAGCAGTTTATCGCGGGCGGGGGGGCACAATGAGCAGTTCTTC	CASSLSRAGGHNEQFF
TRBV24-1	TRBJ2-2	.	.	TGTGCCACCAGTGATTTGCCTACAGGTGTCGCGAACACCGGGGAGCTGTTTTTT	CATSDLPTGVANTGELFF
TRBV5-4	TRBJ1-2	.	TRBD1	TGTGCCAGCAGCCCCGGAGGGGGTGGGACAGGGGTTGCTAACTATGGCTACACCTTC	CASSPGGGGTGVANYGYTF
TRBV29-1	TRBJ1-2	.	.	TGCAGCGTTGGAGGCAGGGGAATGGCATATGGCTACACCTTC	CSVGGRGMAYGYTF
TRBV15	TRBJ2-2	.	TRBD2	TGTGCCACCAGCAGGGGAGGGGCCGGGGAGCTGTTTTTT	CATSRGGAGELFF
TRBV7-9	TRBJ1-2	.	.	TGTGCCAGCAGCTTAGAGGCAGGCGCTAACTATGGCTACACCTTC	CASSLEAGANYGYTF
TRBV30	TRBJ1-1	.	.	TGTGCCTGGACGAGGGGGGGGTCGGGAACTGAAGCTTTCTTT	CAWTRGGSGTEAFF
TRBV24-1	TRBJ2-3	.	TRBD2	TGTGCCACCAGTGATCCTCAGGGACTAGCGGGCACAGATACGCAGTATTTT	CATSDPQGLAGTDTQYF
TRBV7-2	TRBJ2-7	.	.	TGTGCCAGCAGCCCCGACCGGGGCCCCGGGGGATCCGAGCAGTACTTC	CASSPDRGPGGSEQYF
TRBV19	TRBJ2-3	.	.	TGTGCCAGTAGTCGCGCGGCCAGCACAGATACGCAGTATTTT	CASSRAASTDTQYF
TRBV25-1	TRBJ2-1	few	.	TGTGCCAGCAGTGAGCGGGGGCCACCCTACAATGAGCAGTTCTTC	CASSERGPPYNEQFF
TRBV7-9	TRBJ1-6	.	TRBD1	TGTGCCAGCAGCTTAGAAGGCAGGGGGAATTCACCCCTCCACTTT	CASSLEGRGNSPLHF
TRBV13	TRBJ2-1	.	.	TGTGCCAGCAGCTTAGATATCGGCGGTCACAATGAGCAGTTCTTC	CASSLDIGGHNEQFF
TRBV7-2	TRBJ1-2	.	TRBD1	TGTGCCAGCAGCTTAGTCGACAGGGAACATGGCTACACCTTC	CASSLVDREHGYTF
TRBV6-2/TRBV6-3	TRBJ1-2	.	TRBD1	TGTGCCAGCAGTACGTCCTCCGGGACAGGGAGGTCTGGCTATGGCTACACCTTC	CASSTSSGTGRSGYGYTF
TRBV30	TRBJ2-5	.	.	TGTGCCTGGGGGGGAGCGGCGCAGGAAGGGACCCAGTACTTC	CAWGGAAQEGTQYF
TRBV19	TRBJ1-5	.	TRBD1	TGTGCCAGTAGTTGGGACAGGGGGCTTCAGCCCCAGCATTTT	CASSWDRGLQPQHF
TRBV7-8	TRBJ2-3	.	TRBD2	TGTGCCAGCAGCTTAGTTATTGGCGGGGGGGGACGCACAGATACGCAGTATTTT	CASSLVIGGGGRTDTQYF
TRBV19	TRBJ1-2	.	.	TGTGCCAGTAGTATTGGGCGTGAGGGCTACACCTTC	CASSIGREGYTF
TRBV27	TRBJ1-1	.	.	TGTGCCACCTTACCGACAGTCATGAACACTGAAGCTTTCTTT	CATLPTVMNTEAFF
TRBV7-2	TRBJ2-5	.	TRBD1	TGTGCCAGCAGCCAGACCCCACTGACAGGGGGCCGGGAGACCCAGTACTTC	CASSQTPLTGGRETQYF
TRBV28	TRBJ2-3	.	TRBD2	TGTGCCAGCAGTCTTCGACGGGGGGACCACACAGATACGCAGTATTTT	CASSLRRGDHTDTQYF
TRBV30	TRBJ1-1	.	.	TGTGCCTGGAGTGTACAGGACGGGGGTTGGAGCCAAGCTTTCTTT	CAWSVQDGGWSQAFF
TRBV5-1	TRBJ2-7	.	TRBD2	TGCGCCAGCAGCTTGACGACTTGGGGGAGCGGGGTCAACGAGCAGTACTTC	CASSLTTWGSGVNEQYF
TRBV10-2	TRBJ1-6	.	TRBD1	TGCGCCAGCAGCAAATCTACAGGGGGCGCTTCCTATAATTCACCCCTCCACTTT	CASSKSTGGASYNSPLHF